The rows below give T cell receptor beta chains drawn from one sample of a study of shared clonotypes between healthy human individuals. The data were produced by immunoSEQ multiplex PCR, yet TCRdb's version contains in-frame clones alone and is incomplete. The repertoire holds approximately 340,000 clones, approximately 74% seen once, with approximately 10% in the top ten. The sequenced sample was memory CD4+ T cells sorted from blood. Receptor source: a man aged 25-45 years in good health. CDR3s include the opening cysteine and the closing phenylalanine or tryptophan. A D gene is named only where the DNA matches it firmly. Only some rows state a clone size, as once, few, many or a class for expanded clones.

j_gene	abundance	d_gene	len	v_gene	CDR3nt	CDR3aa
TRBJ2-7	NA	TRBD2	16	TRBV15	TGTGCCACCAGCAGGGTCACGGGGACTAGCGAGGACGAGCAGTACTTC	CATSRVTGTSEDEQYF
TRBJ2-2	NA	TRBD2	17	TRBV5-4	TGTGCCAGCAGGGTGGGACTAGCGGGGGAGAACACCGGGGAGCTGTTTTTT	CASRVGLAGENTGELFF
TRBJ2-7	NA	TRBD2	14	TRBV27	TGTGCCAGCGGTAGGAGCGGGAGTTTAAACGAGCAGTACTTC	CASGRSGSLNEQYF
TRBJ2-5	NA	TRBD2	19	TRBV5-6	TGTGCCAGCAGCTGGCTTACTAGCGGGAGGGCCAGAGGGGGAGAGACCCAGTACTTC	CASSWLTSGRARGGETQYF
TRBJ1-4	NA	NA	15	TRBV25-1	TGTGCCAGCAGCCAAAAGGGGATTCTCAATGAAAAACTGTTTTTT	CASSQKGILNEKLFF
TRBJ1-5	NA	NA	16	TRBV15	TGTGCCACCAGCAGAGGTTCCCGGGTGGCGGGTCAGCCCCAGCATTTT	CATSRGSRVAGQPQHF
TRBJ1-3	few	NA	13	TRBV9	TGTGCCAGCAGCCCCGCAAGTGGAAACACCATATATTTT	CASSPASGNTIYF
TRBJ2-3	NA	NA	15	TRBV14	TGTGCCAGCAGCCAGGTCCAATCCGGGGGAGATACGCAGTATTTT	CASSQVQSGGDTQYF
TRBJ2-7	NA	TRBD1	14	TRBV7-9	TGTGCCAGCAGCTGGACAGGGGCGGTTGTCGAGCAGTACTTC	CASSWTGAVVEQYF
TRBJ2-1	NA	TRBD2	17	TRBV25-1	TGTGCCAGCAGTCCTACCGGGACTAGCGGGAGTGGGAATGAGCAGTTCTTC	CASSPTGTSGSGNEQFF
TRBJ2-5	NA	NA	14	TRBV6-1	TGTGCCAGCAGTGATGGTGGGGGGCAAGAGACCCAGTACTTC	CASSDGGGQETQYF
TRBJ2-7	NA	NA	13	TRBV6-1	TGTGCCAGCAGGGCGAGGCCCTCCTACGAGCAGTACTTC	CASRARPSYEQYF
TRBJ2-7	NA	TRBD1	14	TRBV7-2	TGTGCCAGCAGCACGCGGACAGGGGACTACGAGCAGTACTTC	CASSTRTGDYEQYF
TRBJ2-7	NA	NA	15	TRBV5-1	TGCGCCAGCAGCTTGAATGGAGGTGGATCCTACGAGCAGTACTTC	CASSLNGGGSYEQYF
TRBJ2-6	NA	NA	15	TRBV7-3	TGTGCCAGCAGCCCCCAGTTCTCTGGGGCCAACGTCCTGACTTTC	CASSPQFSGANVLTF
TRBJ2-2	NA	TRBD1	15	TRBV5-1	TGCGCCAGCAGCTTTCGGGACAGGGACACCGGGGAGCTGTTTTTT	CASSFRDRDTGELFF
TRBJ1-2	few	TRBD1	12	TRBV29-1	TGCAGCGTTGACGACAGGGTGGATGGCTACACCTTC	CSVDDRVDGYTF
TRBJ1-3	NA	TRBD1	15	TRBV10-3	TGTGCCATCAGTCCGGGACAGGGGTATGGAAACACCATATATTTT	CAISPGQGYGNTIYF
TRBJ1-5	NA	NA	17	TRBV28	TGTGCCAGCAGTTTAGGAGCGGGAGGGGAGGAAAATCAGCCCCAGCATTTT	CASSLGAGGEENQPQHF
TRBJ2-5	few	NA	12	TRBV19	TGTGCCACAGAACCGGGAGAGGGGACCCAGTACTTC	CATEPGEGTQYF
TRBJ1-5	once	NA	15	TRBV6-1	TGTGCCAGCAGTGAATTGATGAGCCCTAATCAGCCCCAGCATTTT	CASSELMSPNQPQHF